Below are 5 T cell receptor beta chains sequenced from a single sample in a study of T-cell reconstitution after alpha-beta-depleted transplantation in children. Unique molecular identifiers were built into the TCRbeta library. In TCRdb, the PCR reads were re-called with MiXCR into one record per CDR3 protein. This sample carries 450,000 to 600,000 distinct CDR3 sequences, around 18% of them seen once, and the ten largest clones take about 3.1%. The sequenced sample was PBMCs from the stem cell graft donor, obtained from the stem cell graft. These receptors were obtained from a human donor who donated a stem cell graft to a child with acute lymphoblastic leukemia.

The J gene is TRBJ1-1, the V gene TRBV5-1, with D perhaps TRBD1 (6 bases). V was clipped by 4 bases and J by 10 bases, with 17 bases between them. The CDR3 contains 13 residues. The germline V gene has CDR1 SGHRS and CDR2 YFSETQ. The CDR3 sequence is CASSRRTARGAFF. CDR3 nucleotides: TGCGCCAGCAGCCGACGGACAGCTCGGGGAGCTTTCTTT.

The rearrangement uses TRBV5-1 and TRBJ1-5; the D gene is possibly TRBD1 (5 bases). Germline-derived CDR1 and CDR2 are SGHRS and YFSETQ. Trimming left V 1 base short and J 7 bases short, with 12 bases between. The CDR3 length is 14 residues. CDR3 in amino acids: CASSLWGGRQPQHF. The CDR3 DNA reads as TGCGCCAGCAGCTTGTGGGGGGGTCGGCAGCCCCAGCATTTT.

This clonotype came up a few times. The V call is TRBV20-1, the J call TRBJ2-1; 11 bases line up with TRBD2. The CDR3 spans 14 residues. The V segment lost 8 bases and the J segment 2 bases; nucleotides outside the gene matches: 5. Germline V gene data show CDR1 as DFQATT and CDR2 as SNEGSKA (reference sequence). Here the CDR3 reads CSTTTSGTYNEQFF. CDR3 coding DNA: TGCAGTACAACGACTAGCGGGACCTACAATGAGCAGTTCTTC.

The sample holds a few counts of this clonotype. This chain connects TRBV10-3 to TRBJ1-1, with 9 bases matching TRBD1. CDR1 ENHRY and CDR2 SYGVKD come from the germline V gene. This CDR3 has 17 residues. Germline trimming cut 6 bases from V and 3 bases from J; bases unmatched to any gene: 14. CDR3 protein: CAISPTGQGVWDTEAFF. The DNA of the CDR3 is TGTGCCATCAGCCCAACGGGACAGGGTGTGTGGGACACTGAAGCTTTCTTT.

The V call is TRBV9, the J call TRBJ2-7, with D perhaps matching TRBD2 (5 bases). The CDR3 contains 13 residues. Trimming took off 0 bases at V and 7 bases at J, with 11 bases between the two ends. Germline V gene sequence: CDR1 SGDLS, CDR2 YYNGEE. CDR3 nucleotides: TGTGCCAGCAGCGTAGTACCAGCGGCGGAGCAGTACTTC. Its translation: CASSVVPAAEQYF. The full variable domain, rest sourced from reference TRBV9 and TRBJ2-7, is DSGVTQTPKHLITATGQRVTLRCSPRSGDLSVYWYQQSLDQGLQFLIQYYNGEERAKGNILERFSAQQFPDLHSELNLSSLELGDSALYFCASSVVPAAEQYFGPGTRLTVT.